The 21 T cell receptor beta chains below come from one sample, sequenced in a study of blood T cell repertoires in COVID-19. Assay: immunoSEQ multiplex PCR; the TCRdb copy retains only in-frame clones and omits some. The sample yields 180,000 or so clones, roughly 80% seen once. Sequenced input: PBMCs or T cells enriched from blood (not recorded which). The receptors come from a woman aged 50 to 60 who had recovered from COVID-19.

V gene TRBV30 combines with J gene TRBJ2-1; 12 bases fit TRBD2. The germline gives CDR1 GTSNPN, CDR2 SVGIG (reference sequence). V was pared by 4 bases and J by 0 bases, with 19 bases of the junction left unmatched. The CDR3 has 21 amino acids. The CDR3 loop reads CAWNPPIRLAGDSSSYNEQFF. CDR3 nucleotides: TGTGCCTGGAACCCCCCAATCCGACTAGCGGGGGACTCAAGCTCCTACAATGAGCAGTTCTTC.

The chain uses TRBV28 and TRBJ1-2; D unclear. V lost 5 bases, J lost 4 bases, and 11 bases lay in between. This CDR3 spans 13 amino acids. Germline lookup yields CDR1 MDHEN and CDR2 SYDVKM. CDR3 in DNA: TGTGCCAGCAGTCCACAGCATAGCTATGGCTACACCTTC. This translates into CASSPQHSYGYTF.

The CDR3 loop reads CASSRRENSPLHF. The CDR3 nucleotides read TGTGCCAGCAGCCGACGGGAAAATTCACCCCTCCACTTT. The chain recombines TRBV5-4 with TRBJ1-6, with no clear D. CDR1 is SGHNT, CDR2 YYREEE, per germline (reference sequence). The germline V and J ends were trimmed by 4 bases and 7 bases, with 9 bases remaining between them. The CDR3 loop spans 13 amino acids.

The chain carries TRBV3-1 (or the pseudogene TRBV3-2) and TRBJ1-2, with TRBD1 identical over 7 bases. CDR1 and CDR2 from the germline V gene are LGHDT and YNNKEL (reference sequence). The CDR3 extends over 14 amino acids. Trimming removed 3 bases from V and 8 bases from J; junction bases left unmatched: 9. CDR3 sequence (DNA): TGTGCCAGCAGCCAGATGCCCGGAGGGGGCGGCTACACCTTC. This translates into CASSQMPGGGGYTF.

The J gene is TRBJ1-5, the V gene TRBV28; 7 bases line up with TRBD1. CDR1 and CDR2 (germline): MDHEN, SYDVKM. This CDR3 spans 13 amino acids. Losses at the gene ends were 7 bases for V and 8 bases for J; bases not matched to a gene: 8. The CDR3 bases are TGTGCCAGCACAAAGACAGGGCGGGAGCCCCAGCATTTT. Encoded protein: CASTKTGREPQHF.

The chain uses TRBV7-8 and TRBJ1-6; 7 nucleotides agree with TRBD1. The trim removed 5 bases at V and 0 bases at J, leaving 10 bases unmatched. The CDR3 has 18 residues. Per the germline V gene, CDR1 is SGHVS and CDR2 is FQNEAQ. The CDR3: CASSHSRGLGSYNSPLHF. The CDR3 region has the DNA TGTGCCAGCAGCCATAGTAGGGGGCTTGGCTCCTATAATTCACCCCTCCACTTT.

The chain carries TRBV28 and TRBJ1-1; D call uncertain. This CDR3 region has 17 residues. Germline CDR1 is MDHEN and CDR2 is SYDVKM. Trimming stripped 2 bases from V and 0 bases from J, with 16 bases between. The CDR3 reads CASSLLRLGSMNTEAFF. The CDR3 DNA reads as TGTGCCAGCAGTTTACTCAGACTCGGCTCCATGAACACTGAAGCTTTCTTT.

The chain couples TRBV29-1 to TRBJ2-3; D is possibly TRBD1 (5 bases). This CDR3 contains 13 residues. Per the germline V gene, CDR1 is SQVTM and CDR2 is ANQGSEA. V dropped 1 base and J dropped 4 bases, with 9 bases sitting between them. The CDR3 reads CSVEGVRADTQYF. CDR3 in DNA: TGCAGCGTTGAAGGGGTCAGGGCAGATACGCAGTATTTT.

The chain joins TRBV12-3 or TRBV12-4 to TRBJ1-1; D is unresolved. Trimming stripped 4 bases from V and 1 base from J, with 7 bases between. The CDR3 length is 13 residues. This chain's CDR3 is CASSSSANTEAFF. The DNA of the CDR3 is TGTGCCAGCAGTTCGAGTGCGAACACTGAAGCTTTCTTT.

V gene TRBV4-3 combines with J gene TRBJ2-1; D ambiguous. V dropped 2 bases and J dropped 1 base, with 9 bases sitting between them. CDR1 LGHNA and CDR2 YSLEER come from the germline V gene. CDR3 length: 15 residues. This CDR3 reads CASSQSVPSYNEQFF. CDR3 DNA sequence: TGCGCCAGCAGCCAAAGCGTCCCATCCTACAATGAGCAGTTCTTC.

The chain employs TRBV5-1 and TRBJ1-3; D might be TRBD1 (5 bases). From germline, CDR1 is SGHRS and CDR2 YFSETQ. This CDR3 spans 16 amino acids. V shed 4 bases and J shed 0 bases, with 14 bases lying between them. The CDR3 nucleotides are TGCGCCAGCAGCCGGTTTACAGGAGACTCTGGAAACACCATATATTTT. It specifies CASSRFTGDSGNTIYF.

This chain joins TRBV4-1 and TRBJ2-3, with 7 bases matching TRBD1. CDR1 and CDR2 (germline): MGHRA, YSYEKL. The V segment lost 0 bases and the J segment 9 bases; nucleotides outside the gene matches: 3. The CDR3 has 13 residues. The CDR3 here is CASSQEQGGTQYF. CDR3 coding DNA: TGCGCCAGCAGCCAAGAACAAGGGGGCACGCAGTATTTT.

The chain recombines TRBV7-9 with TRBJ1-1, with 9 nucleotides matching TRBD1. The V gene's germline CDR1 is SEHNR and CDR2 FQNEAQ (reference sequence). The CDR3 consists of 15 residues. The J segment lost 1 base and the V segment lost 5 bases, leaving 5 bases of the junction unmatched. The CDR3 is CASSTGTGSNTEAFF. The CDR3 nucleotides read TGTGCCAGCAGCACGGGGACAGGGTCGAACACTGAAGCTTTCTTT.

This clone was seen a single time. The V and J genes are TRBV28 and TRBJ1-2; D gene uncertain. V was cut by 4 bases and J by 5 bases, with 8 bases left in between. Germline V gene lookup returns CDR1 MDHEN and CDR2 SYDVKM. This CDR3 comprises 12 residues. This chain's CDR3 is CASSSGRYGYTF. In DNA, the CDR3 is TGTGCCAGCAGTTCGGGGAGGTATGGCTACACCTTC.

This chain joins TRBV12-2 and TRBJ1-2; the table's D call, TRBD1, was not checked against the DNA. TRBV12-2 counts as a pseudogene. The CDR3 is made up of 15 amino acids. The CDR3 sequence: CASRLSAGLGYGYTF. In DNA, the CDR3 is TGTGCAAGTCGCTTATCGGCAGGGTTGGGGTATGGCTACACCTTC.

The chain links TRBV12-5 to TRBJ2-7, with D maybe TRBD2 (6 bases). The CDR3 sequence is 13 residues long. Trimming took 7 bases from V and 5 from J, leaving 15 bases between them. The germline V gene encodes CDR1 LGHNT and CDR2 FRNRAP. The CDR3 here is CASDYGREDEQYV. The CDR3 bases are TGTGCTAGTGACTATGGTAGGGAGGACGAGCAGTACGTC.

V is TRBV7-6 and J is TRBJ1-1; 9 positions match TRBD1. The CDR3 runs 14 residues. Germline values: CDR1 SGHVS, CDR2 FNYEAQ. J gave up 3 bases and V 4 bases, and 3 bases lay outside the gene matches. The DNA of the CDR3 is TGTGCCAGCAGCTCTGACAGGGGGGACACTGAAGCTTTCTTT. It yields the protein CASSSDRGDTEAFF.

This clone was observed a handful of times. The chain couples TRBV6-2 or TRBV6-3 to TRBJ1-6; 8 bases match TRBD1. The V gene end was trimmed by 2 bases and the J gene end by 7 bases; junction bases not matched to a gene: 13. The CDR3 has 18 amino acids. From germline, CDR1 is MNHEY and CDR2 SVGEGT. CDR3 sequence (DNA): TGTGCCAGCAGTTACCCGACCGGGACAGGTGAAAAGAATTCACCCCTCCACTTT. It translates to CASSYPTGTGEKNSPLHF.

The chain links TRBV18 to TRBJ2-7; TRBD1 aligns across 12 bases. The V and J ends lost 5 bases and 4 bases, in that order; junction bases with no gene match: 9. This CDR3 has 16 residues. Per germline, CDR1 KGHSH and CDR2 LQKENI. The CDR3 DNA sequence: TGTGCCAGCTCATTCCACCCGGGACAGGGGGCGTACGAGCAGTACGTC. This sequence encodes CASSFHPGQGAYEQYV.

The genes are TRBV25-1 and TRBJ1-2, with D maybe TRBD1 (5 bases). Trimming stripped 5 bases from V and 8 bases from J, with 12 bases between. The CDR3 is 12 amino acids. Germline CDR1 and CDR2: MGHDK and SYGVNS. CDR3 bases: TGTGCCAGCAGTCCCCAGGGTTGGGGCTACACCTTC. Encoded protein: CASSPQGWGYTF.

The V and J genes are TRBV5-1 and TRBJ2-1; D possibly corresponds to TRBD1 (6 bases). In germline, CDR1 is SGHRS, CDR2 YFSETQ. This CDR3 comprises 16 residues. The germline V and J ends were trimmed by 0 bases and 8 bases, with 18 bases remaining between them. The CDR3 sequence is CASSLEAPQGYDEQFF. CDR3 DNA sequence: TGCGCCAGCAGCTTGGAAGCCCCCCAGGGGTACGATGAGCAGTTCTTC.